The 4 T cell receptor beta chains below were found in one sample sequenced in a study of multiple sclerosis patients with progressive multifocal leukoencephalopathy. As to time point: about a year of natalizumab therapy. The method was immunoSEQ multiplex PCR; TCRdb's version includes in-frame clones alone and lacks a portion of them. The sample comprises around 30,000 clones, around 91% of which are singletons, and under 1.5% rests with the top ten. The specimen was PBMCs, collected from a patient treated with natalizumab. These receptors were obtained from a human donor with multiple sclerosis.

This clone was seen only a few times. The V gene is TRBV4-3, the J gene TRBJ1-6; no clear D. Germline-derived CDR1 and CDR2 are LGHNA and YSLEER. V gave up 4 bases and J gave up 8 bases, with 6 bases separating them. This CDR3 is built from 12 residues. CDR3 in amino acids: CASSRSDSPLHF. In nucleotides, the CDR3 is TGCGCCAGCAGCCGAAGCGATTCACCCCTCCACTTT.

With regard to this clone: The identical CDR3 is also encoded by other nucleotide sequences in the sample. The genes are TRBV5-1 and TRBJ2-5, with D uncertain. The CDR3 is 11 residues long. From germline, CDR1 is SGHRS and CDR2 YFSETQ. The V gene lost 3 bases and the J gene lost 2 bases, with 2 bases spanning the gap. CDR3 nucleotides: TGCGCCAGCAGCTCACAAGAGACCCAGTACTTC. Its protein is CASSSQETQYF.

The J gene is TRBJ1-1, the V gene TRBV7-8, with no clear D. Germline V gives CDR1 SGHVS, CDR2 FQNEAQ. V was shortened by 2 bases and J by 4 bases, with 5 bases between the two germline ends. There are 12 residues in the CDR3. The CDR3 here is CASSLISTEAFF. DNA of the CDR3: TGTGCCAGCAGCTTAATAAGCACTGAAGCTTTCTTT. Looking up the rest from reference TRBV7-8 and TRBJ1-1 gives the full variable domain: GAGVSQSPRYKVAKRGQDVALRCDPISGHVSLFWYQQALGQGPEFLTYFQNEAQLDKSGLPSDRFFAERPEGSVSTLKIQRTQQEDSAVYLCASSLISTEAFFGQGTRLTVV.

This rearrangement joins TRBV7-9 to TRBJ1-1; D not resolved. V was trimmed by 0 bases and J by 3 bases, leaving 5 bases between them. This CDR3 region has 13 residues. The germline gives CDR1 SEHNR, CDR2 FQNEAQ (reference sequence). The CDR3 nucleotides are TGTGCCAGCAGCTTAGCATCGTACACTGAAGCTTTCTTT. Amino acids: CASSLASYTEAFF.